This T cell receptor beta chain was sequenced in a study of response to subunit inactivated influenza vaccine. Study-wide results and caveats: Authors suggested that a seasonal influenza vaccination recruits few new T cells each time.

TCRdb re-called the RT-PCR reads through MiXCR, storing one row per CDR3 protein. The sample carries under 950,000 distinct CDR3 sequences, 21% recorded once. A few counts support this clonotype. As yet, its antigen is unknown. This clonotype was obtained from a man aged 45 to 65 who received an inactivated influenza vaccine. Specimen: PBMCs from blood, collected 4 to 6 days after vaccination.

The DNA for the CDR3 is TGCAGTGCTAGAGATTTGCGGGGGAACACCGGGGAGCTGTTTTTT. This codes for CSARDLRGNTGELFF. The rearrangement uses TRBV20-1 and TRBJ2-2, with D tentatively TRBD2 (6 bases). The CDR3 is 15 residues long. V was pared by 0 bases and J by 1 base, with 9 bases between. From germline, CDR1 is DFQATT and CDR2 SNEGSKA (reference sequence).